These 8 T cell receptor beta chains came from one sample sequenced in a study of T cell responses to AZD1222 COVID-19 vaccine. Here immunoSEQ multiplex PCR was the method, and the copy in TCRdb shows in-frame clones only, minus some. This table has roughly 110,000 clones, roughly nine tenths appearing once. Source: peripheral blood, taken on day 0 of AZD1222 vaccination. The receptors stem from an adult in good health.

The chain uses TRBV5-1 and TRBJ2-7; unclear D gene. This CDR3 comprises 13 residues. Per germline, CDR1 SGHRS and CDR2 YFSETQ. Trimming removed 2 bases from V and 2 bases from J, with 8 bases in between. The CDR3: CASSFGLTYEQYF. CDR3 sequence (DNA): TGCGCCAGCAGCTTTGGCCTTACCTACGAGCAGTACTTC.

This chain links TRBV6-5 with TRBJ1-2, with D perhaps matching TRBD1 (5 bases). Germline CDR1 is MNHEY and CDR2 is SVGAGI. This CDR3 spans 15 amino acids. V was pared by 0 bases and J by 7 bases, with 15 bases between. CDR3 loop: CASSYSLPGLVGYTF. Here the CDR3 DNA reads TGTGCCAGCAGTTACTCCCTCCCAGGGCTGGTTGGCTACACCTTC.

V usage is TRBV6-2 or TRBV6-3 and J usage is TRBJ1-2, with D unclear. Trimming took 2 bases from V and 6 from J, leaving 10 bases between them. CDR3 size: 13 residues. Germline CDR1 and CDR2: MNHEY and SVGEGT. CDR3 DNA: TGTGCCAGCAGTTACGTGGCTGCCCATGGCTACACCTTC. Protein: CASSYVAAHGYTF.

In the case of this clone: Other DNA sequences within the sample encode an identical CDR3. The chain couples TRBV11-2 to TRBJ2-7, with D uncertain. CDR3 length: 13 amino acids. Germline CDR1 is SGHAT and CDR2 is FQNNGV. Trimming shortened V by 3 bases and J by 2 bases, and 8 bases separated the two germline ends. CDR3 sequence (DNA): TGTGCCAGCAGCTTGGCAGGCACCTACGAGCAGTACTTC. Translation: CASSLAGTYEQYF.

The chain employs TRBV6-4 and TRBJ2-1; TRBD1 might be the D (5 bases). Germline lookup yields CDR1 MRHNA and CDR2 SNTAGT. This CDR3 region has 12 residues. Trimming shortened V by 4 bases and J by 6 bases, and 7 bases separated the two germline ends. CDR3: CASSGQGNEQFF. The CDR3 DNA sequence: TGTGCCAGCAGTGGCCAGGGCAATGAGCAGTTCTTC.

The genes are TRBV30 and TRBJ2-1; no clear D gene. CDR3 length: 11 amino acids. Germline lookup yields CDR1 GTSNPN and CDR2 SVGIG (reference sequence). Here the CDR3 reads CARKERNEQFF. CDR3 DNA sequence: TGTGCGCGGAAGGAGCGCAATGAGCAGTTCTTC.

V usage is TRBV12-1 and J usage is TRBJ2-7; the table assigns TRBD1, which was not confirmed against the DNA. TRBV12-1 is an annotated pseudogene. The CDR3 covers 16 residues. The CDR3: CASSFCRDRGGYEQYF. Here the CDR3 DNA reads TGTGCCAGCAGCTTTTGCCGGGACAGGGGGGGCTACGAGCAGTACTTC.

The V and J genes are TRBV2 and TRBJ1-4; the D is unclear. V was clipped by 3 bases and J by 1 base, with 9 bases between them. Germline V gene data show CDR1 as SNHLY and CDR2 as FYNNEI. The CDR3 length is 15 residues. The CDR3 loop reads CASSETPGTNEKLFF. The CDR3 nucleotides are TGTGCCAGCAGTGAGACACCGGGAACTAATGAAAAACTGTTTTTT.